Below, one TCR beta chain is given with its context. Its antigen is unknown. This CDR3 is built from 18 residues. V was trimmed by 5 bases and J by 5 bases, leaving 25 bases between them. In germline, CDR1 is SGHVS, CDR2 FQNEAQ. This specimen comes from a study of cytomegalovirus exposure and HLA in healthy donors. A multiplex PCR was run with 60 Vbeta primers and 13 Jbeta primers. TCRdb's table, derived via immunoSEQ multiplex PCR, lists solely in-frame clones and lacks some. The sample consists of about 190,000 clones, over 80% of them appearing once. Whereas donors were nominally healthy upon sampling, unrecorded immune exposures were probable. The study, taken as a whole, reports: Among the most significant clusters, several appeared linked to common viral pathogens in a later analysis. In a later analysis, a missense DCLRE1C variant was linked to TCR beta V- and J-gene trimming.

The source of this sequence is a woman aged 45 to 65 in good health and CMV-seropositive. Sequenced: PBMCs. The gene calls are TRBV7-8 and TRBJ1-5, with D perhaps TRBD1 (5 bases). CDR3: CASSLSSIEDTRDQPQHF. CDR3 DNA: TGTGCCAGCAGCCTTAGCTCGATCGAGGACACTCGGGATCAGCCCCAGCATTTT.